This TCR beta chain was retrieved from a study of T cell changes during pregnancy in multiple sclerosis (dated by TCRdb to between 2018 and 2020). Regarding the complete study: In women with multiple sclerosis, the researchers looked at how the T cell repertoire shifted as pregnancy progressed.

In the germline V gene, CDR1 corresponds to SGDLS and CDR2 to YYNGEE. From the cysteine through the phenylalanine, the CDR3 covers 15 amino acids. The DNA shown is the 45-base CDR3, in frame from base 1. V and J are truncated by 5 bases and 0 bases respectively, leaving an intervening sequence of 15 bases. Notes on this clone: Its antigen is still unknown. Base qualities are not provided; no much larger clone lies one nucleotide away.

The library was produced with the immunoSEQ multiplex PCR assay. This is the immuneACCESS table as TCRdb keeps it, with only in-frame sequences that have V and J called. A part of the clones is gone; compared with another copy, unresolved V genes explain less than half, and the rest is unexplained. This sample is represented by around 99,000 clones; 85% to 95% of them were singletons. 0.78% of the sample belongs to the ten largest clones. This clonotype was obtained from a female donor in good health, enrolled as a control in a pregnancy study. Sequencing was performed on peripheral blood, taken in the third trimester of pregnancy. This chain joins TRBV9 to TRBJ2-7; matching of 6 bases hints at TRBD1 as the D gene. The nucleotides read TGTGCCAGCAGTGTCGGAAGGGACAACTCCTACGAGCAGTACTTC. Translated, this is CASSVGRDNSYEQYF.